The 23 T cell receptor beta chains given below trace back to one sample, sequenced in a study of blood T cells in healthy people across ages. The authors ran a second PCR of roughly 7 to 11 cycles using a sample-barcoded 5' primer and a J-beta primer mix. In TCRdb, the 5' RACE reads were re-called with MiXCR into one record per CDR3 protein. This sample carries over a million distinct CDR3 sequences, 45% of them seen once, and the ten largest clones take under 20%. What was sequenced was blood. Source of these receptors: a woman in her sixties in good health.

The chain combines TRBV9 with TRBJ2-3; 10 bases fit TRBD2. V dropped 2 bases and J dropped 0; count of bases not matched to a gene: 3. The CDR3 is 16 residues long. Germline V gene data show CDR1 as SGDLS and CDR2 as YYNGEE. CDR3 DNA sequence: TGTGCCAGCAGCGTGGGACTAGCGTTCAGCACAGATACGCAGTATTTT. Residues: CASSVGLAFSTDTQYF. The full variable domain, rest sourced from reference TRBV9 and TRBJ2-3, is DSGVTQTPKHLITATGQRVTLRCSPRSGDLSVYWYQQSLDQGLQFLIQYYNGEERAKGNILERFSAQQFPDLHSELNLSSLELGDSALYFCASSVGLAFSTDTQYFGPGTRLTVL.

V gene TRBV7-9 combines with J gene TRBJ2-7; TRBD2 agrees at 9 bases. The CDR3 runs to 15 residues. Germline loops: CDR1 SEHNR, CDR2 FQNEAQ (reference sequence). Germline trimming cut 4 bases from V and 1 base from J; bases unmatched to any gene: 5. The CDR3 loop reads CASSSGTSKSYEQYF. In nucleotides, the CDR3 is TGTGCCAGCAGCTCCGGGACTAGCAAGTCCTACGAGCAGTACTTC.

The gene calls are TRBV21-1 and TRBJ2-1; TRBD1 is the table's D call and was not checked against the DNA. TRBV21-1 is a known pseudogene. This CDR3 spans 15 amino acids. Here the CDR3 reads CSSCREHPSYNEQFF. DNA of the CDR3: TGTTCCTCTTGCAGGGAACACCCTTCCTACAATGAGCAGTTCTTC.

V and J are TRBV20-1 and TRBJ2-3; possibly TRBD2 for D (5 bases). CDR1 DFQATT and CDR2 SNEGSKA come from the germline V gene (reference sequence). V gave up 5 bases and J gave up 6 bases, with 27 bases separating them. The CDR3 is 17 amino acids. The CDR3 DNA reads as TGCAGTGCTGATAGTCCTCAGTCGGGATACGTCGGCGATACGCAGTATTTT. It translates to CSADSPQSGYVGDTQYF.

This clonotype was counted between two and nine times. V gene TRBV10-3 combines with J gene TRBJ2-4; 8 positions agree with TRBD1. The better agreement between TRBJ2-7 and the DNA end casts doubt on the J call. Germline-derived CDR1 and CDR2 are ENHRY and SYGVKD. This CDR3 is built from 13 residues. The CDR3 nucleotides read TGTGCCATCAGGACGACAGACAGGGGCGAGCAGTACTTC. Residues: CAIRTTDRGEQYF.

The V and J genes are TRBV7-9 and TRBJ2-6; 11 nucleotides align to TRBD1. V was clipped by 6 bases and J by 2 bases; unmatched bases: 3. Looked up from germline, CDR1 is SEHNR and CDR2 is FQNEAQ (reference sequence). This CDR3 spans 16 amino acids. CDR3 region: CASRGQGATGANVLTF. The CDR3 DNA reads TGTGCCAGCAGAGGACAGGGGGCTACTGGGGCCAACGTCCTGACTTTC.

The rearrangement uses TRBV20-1 and TRBJ1-2; 10 bases agree with TRBD1. Germline-derived CDR1 and CDR2 are DFQATT and SNEGSKA (reference sequence). The CDR3 has 14 amino acids. The trim removed 5 bases at V and 4 bases at J, leaving 7 bases unmatched. The CDR3 region has the DNA TGCAGTGCTGCGACAGGGGGCAGGGGCTATGGCTACACCTTC. Translated, it gives CSAATGGRGYGYTF.

The chain joins TRBV7-2 to TRBJ2-5; D is uncertain. Germline loops: CDR1 SGHTA, CDR2 FQGNSA. CDR3 length: 15 residues. Trimming removed 4 bases from V and 5 bases from J, with 17 bases in between. Written as DNA, the CDR3 is TGTGCCAGCAGCTCCCCTTTGGAGCCTGGCGAGACCCAGTACTTC. Translating gives CASSSPLEPGETQYF.

This clonotype has at least ten counts. The chain joins TRBV29-1 to TRBJ2-7; D is ambiguous. The V and J ends lost 7 bases and 6 bases respectively, with 16 bases between them. This CDR3 has 12 residues. Germline V gives CDR1 SQVTM, CDR2 ANQGSEA. In DNA form, the CDR3 reads TGCAGCGCCCGAGCCCCCTGGGGCGAGCAGTACTTC. Translation gives CSARAPWGEQYF.

At least ten counts were recorded for this clonotype. The chain uses TRBV5-1 and TRBJ2-7, with 7 nucleotides matching TRBD1. Trimming at V came to 1 base and at J to 3 bases, leaving 7 bases not matched to a gene. This CDR3 is 15 amino acids long. The germline V gene encodes CDR1 SGHRS and CDR2 YFSETQ. The CDR3 here is CASSLRQGSFYEQYF. CDR3 bases: TGCGCCAGCAGCTTGAGACAGGGAAGTTTCTACGAGCAGTACTTC.

The chain recombines TRBV20-1 with TRBJ2-1; D possibly corresponds to TRBD1 (5 bases). Trimming took off 3 bases at V and 10 bases at J, with 10 bases between the two ends. CDR1 DFQATT and CDR2 SNEGSKA come from the germline V gene (reference sequence). The CDR3 spans 11 residues. The CDR3 DNA sequence: TGCAGTGCTAGGGGCTCAGGGGAGCAGTTCTTC. Translation: CSARGSGEQFF.

The V call is TRBV4-1, the J call TRBJ1-1; no reliable D call. V lost 5 bases to trimming and J lost 7 bases, with 14 bases between them. Germline values: CDR1 MGHRA, CDR2 YSYEKL. This CDR3 has 13 residues. In DNA, the CDR3 is TGCGCCAGCAGCGAATCATACGGGGTTGAAGCTTTCTTT. Its protein is CASSESYGVEAFF.

The chain uses TRBV4-1 and TRBJ2-4, with D possibly TRBD1 on 6 matching bases. The germline CDR1 and CDR2 sequences are MGHRA and YSYEKL. Between the trimmed V and J ends, which lost 0 bases and 3 bases, there was a span of 6 bases. CDR3 length: 14 residues. The CDR3 DNA is TGCGCCAGCAGCCAAGAAGGGGGCAAAAACATTCAGTACTTC. It translates to CASSQEGGKNIQYF.

The CDR3 sequence: CASSLGRGDQPQHF. Here the CDR3 DNA reads TGTGCCAGCAGCTTGGGACGGGGGGATCAGCCCCAGCATTTT. The chain links TRBV5-8 to TRBJ1-5; TRBD1 might be the D (5 bases). Per germline, CDR1 SGHTS and CDR2 YDEGEE. Trimming pared 0 bases from V and 5 bases from J, leaving 9 bases between. The CDR3 is 14 residues long.

The chain has TRBV12-3 or TRBV12-4 and TRBJ1-6, with a tentative D call TRBD1 (6 bases). With 5 bases removed from V and 7 bases from J, the gap between germline ends came to 12 bases. This CDR3 spans 14 amino acids. CDR3 DNA sequence: TGTGCCAGCAGTCGTACAGGGCGAAATTCACCCCTCCACTTT. Translated: CASSRTGRNSPLHF.

The CDR3 nucleotides read TGTGCCAGCAGCTTATCGGGACTATACTACGAGCAGTACTTC. Translation gives CASSLSGLYYEQYF. The chain combines TRBV7-2 with TRBJ2-7, with 7 bases aligning to TRBD2. Germline loops: CDR1 SGHTA, CDR2 FQGNSA. The ends lost 2 bases at V and 3 bases at J; junction bases unmatched: 4. The CDR3 is 14 amino acids.

This chain connects TRBV15 to TRBJ2-5; D might be TRBD2 (5 bases). The length of the CDR3 is 12 residues. CDR1 and CDR2 from the germline V gene are LNHNV and YYDKDF (reference sequence). V was pared by 3 bases and J by 7 bases, with 9 bases between. The CDR3 bases are TGTGCCACCAGCAGGGAGGCGGGGACCCAGTACTTC. It yields the protein CATSREAGTQYF.

The chain uses TRBV9 and TRBJ1-1, with D possibly matching TRBD1 (6 bases). The germline V gene has CDR1 SGDLS and CDR2 YYNGEE. The CDR3 has 15 residues. Deletions cut 3 bases from V and 0 bases from J, with 12 bases between. The CDR3: CASSEQGRLNTEAFF. The CDR3 nucleotides read TGTGCCAGCAGCGAACAGGGTAGGTTGAACACTGAAGCTTTCTTT.

This clonotype was detected a few times. The rearrangement joins TRBV20-1 to TRBJ2-5; 8 bases agree with TRBD1. The CDR3 has 15 amino acids. The germline CDR1 and CDR2 sequences are DFQATT and SNEGSKA (reference sequence). Trimming cost V 0 bases and J 5 bases; bases outside gene matches: 8. The CDR3 protein is CSAREAAGGRETQYF. The CDR3 DNA sequence: TGCAGTGCTAGAGAAGCGGCAGGGGGCCGGGAGACCCAGTACTTC.

The genes are TRBV29-1 and TRBJ2-5; D is undetermined. Germline lookup yields CDR1 SQVTM and CDR2 ANQGSEA. V lost 6 bases to trimming and J lost 5 bases, with 13 bases between them. The CDR3 consists of 12 residues. The CDR3 spells CSVPDGSETQYF. The CDR3 DNA reads TGCAGCGTCCCAGACGGGTCGGAGACCCAGTACTTC.

CDR3: CASSLGPTPYEQYF. The CDR3 DNA is TGTGCCAGCAGTTTAGGGCCTACCCCCTACGAGCAGTACTTC. This chain connects TRBV2 to TRBJ2-7; D is unresolved. Trimming pared 5 bases from V and 2 bases from J, leaving 13 bases between. The CDR3 sequence is 14 residues long. From germline, CDR1 is SNHLY and CDR2 FYNNEI. The full variable domain, rest sourced from reference TRBV2 and TRBJ2-7, is EPEVTQTPSHQVTQMGQEVILRCVPISNHLYFYWYRQILGQKVEFLVSFYNNEISEKSEIFDDQFSVERPDGSNFTLKIRSTKLEDSAMYFCASSLGPTPYEQYFGPGTRLTVT.

CDR3 sequence reads: CASSFYGKPSEKLFF. For the CDR3, the DNA is TGTGCCAGCAGTTTCTACGGAAAACCGAGTGAAAAACTGTTTTTT. This chain connects TRBV28 to TRBJ1-4; D is unresolved. The V end lost 3 bases, the J end lost 7 bases, and 15 bases lay between the germline ends. The CDR3 sequence is 15 residues long. Germline loops: CDR1 MDHEN, CDR2 SYDVKM.

The chain links TRBV11-2 to TRBJ1-4; 10 bases are a match to TRBD1. The CDR3 runs 16 residues. V shed 4 bases and J 7 bases; nucleotides not matched to a gene: 9. Germline V gene sequence: CDR1 SGHAT, CDR2 FQNNGV. CDR3 region: CASSYGQGGYVEKLFF. DNA for the CDR3: TGTGCCAGCAGCTACGGACAGGGGGGATATGTTGAAAAACTGTTTTTT.